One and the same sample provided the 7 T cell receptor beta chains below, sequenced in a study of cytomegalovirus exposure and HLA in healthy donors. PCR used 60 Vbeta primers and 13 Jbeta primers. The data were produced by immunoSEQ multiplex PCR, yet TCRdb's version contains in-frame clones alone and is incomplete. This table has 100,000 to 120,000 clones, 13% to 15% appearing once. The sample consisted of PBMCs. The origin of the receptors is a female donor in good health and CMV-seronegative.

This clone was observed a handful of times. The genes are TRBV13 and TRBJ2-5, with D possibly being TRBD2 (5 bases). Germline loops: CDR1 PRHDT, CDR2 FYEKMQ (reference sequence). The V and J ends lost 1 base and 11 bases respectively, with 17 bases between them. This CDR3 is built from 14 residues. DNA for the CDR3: TGTGCCAGCAGCTTAGCCACTAGGGATCTTTCTCAGTACTTC. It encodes CASSLATRDLSQYF.

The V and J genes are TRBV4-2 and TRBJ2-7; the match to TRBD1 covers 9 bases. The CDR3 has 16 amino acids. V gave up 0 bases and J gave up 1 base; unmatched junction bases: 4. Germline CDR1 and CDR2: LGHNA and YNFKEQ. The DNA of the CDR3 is TGTGCCAGCAGCCAAGACCCCGGGACAGGGTCCTACGAGCAGTACTTC. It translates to CASSQDPGTGSYEQYF.

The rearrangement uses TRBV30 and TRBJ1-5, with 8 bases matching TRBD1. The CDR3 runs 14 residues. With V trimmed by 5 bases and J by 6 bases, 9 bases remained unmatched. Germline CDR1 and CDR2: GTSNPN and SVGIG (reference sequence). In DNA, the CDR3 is TGTGCCTGGGCCGGACAGGGAACGGCTCAGCCCCAGCATTTT. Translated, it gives CAWAGQGTAQPQHF.

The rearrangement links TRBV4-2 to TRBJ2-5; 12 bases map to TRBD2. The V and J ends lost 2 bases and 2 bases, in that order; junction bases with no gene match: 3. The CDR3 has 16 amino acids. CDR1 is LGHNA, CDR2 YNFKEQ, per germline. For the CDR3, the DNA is TGTGCCAGCAGCCAAACTAGCGGGAGGATACAAGAGACCCAGTACTTC. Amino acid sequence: CASSQTSGRIQETQYF.

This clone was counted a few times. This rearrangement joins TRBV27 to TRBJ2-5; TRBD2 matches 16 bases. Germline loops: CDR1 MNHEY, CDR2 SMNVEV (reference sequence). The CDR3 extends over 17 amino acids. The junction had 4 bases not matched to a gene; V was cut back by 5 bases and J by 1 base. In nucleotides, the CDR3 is TGTGCCAGCAGTCTGGGACTAGCGGGAGGGCCCCAAGAGACCCAGTACTTC. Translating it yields CASSLGLAGGPQETQYF.

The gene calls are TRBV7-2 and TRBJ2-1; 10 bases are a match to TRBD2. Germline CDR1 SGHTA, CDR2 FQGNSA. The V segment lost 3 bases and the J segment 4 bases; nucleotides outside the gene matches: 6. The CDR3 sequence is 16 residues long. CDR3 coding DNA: TGTGCCAGCAGCTTTGCCGGGACTAGCGCTTACAATGAGCAGTTCTTC. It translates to CASSFAGTSAYNEQFF. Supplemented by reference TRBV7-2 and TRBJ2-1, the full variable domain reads GAGVSQSPSNKVTEKGKDVELRCDPISGHTALYWYRQSLGQGLEFLIYFQGNSAPDKSGLPSDRFSAERTGGSVSTLTIQRTQQEDSAVYLCASSFAGTSAYNEQFFGPGTRLTVL.

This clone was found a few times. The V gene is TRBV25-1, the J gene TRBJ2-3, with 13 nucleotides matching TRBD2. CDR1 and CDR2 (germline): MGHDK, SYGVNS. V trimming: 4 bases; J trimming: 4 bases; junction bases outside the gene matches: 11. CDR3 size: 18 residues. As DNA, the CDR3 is TGTGCCAGCAGTGTGGGGATACTAGCGGGAGGGCCCGCAGATACGCAGTATTTT. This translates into CASSVGILAGGPADTQYF.